The present T cell receptor beta chain was sequenced within a study of T cell responses to AZD1222 COVID-19 vaccine. Regarding the study as a whole: The donor cohort was predominantly white British with a female majority, and clonal diversity may have been underestimated. Once two AZD1222 doses were given, Spike-specific TCR breadth and depth went up. Reportedly, nearly half the spike-specific TCRs target unmutated variant regions. Every sample of the repertoires postdated the peak T cell response.

As to this clone: The target antigen is unknown.

Germline trimming cut 7 bases from V and 5 bases from J; bases unmatched to any gene: 9. The length of the CDR3 is 15 residues. Germline CDR1 SGHVS, CDR2 FQNEAQ. The table came from immunoSEQ multiplex PCR; TCRdb's copy has only in-frame clones and leaves some out. The sample carries 53,000 or so clones, around 85% recorded once. This sample comprised peripheral blood, obtained on day 0 of MenACWY control vaccination. This TCR derives from an adult in good health. The genes are TRBV7-8 and TRBJ2-7, with 12 bases lining up with TRBD2. CDR3 DNA sequence: TGTGCCAGCAATATTAATGGACTAGCGGGAAACGAGCAGTACTTC. Its protein product is CASNINGLAGNEQYF.